A single T cell receptor (beta chain) is shown here with its context. Its antigen is undetermined. The data derive from a study of cytomegalovirus exposure and HLA in healthy donors. Study results and caveats: In a later analysis, at a false discovery rate of 0.05, 15,000 to 20,000 TCR beta sequences were associated with HLA alleles. The availability of immune exposure information extended only to CMV serostatus. Cytomegalovirus status was reportedly diagnosed by the classifier with high sensitivity and specificity.

Primers included in the PCR were 60 Vbeta and 13 Jbeta primers. Repertoires were generated with immunoSEQ multiplex PCR, while TCRdb's copy carries only in-frame clones and drops some. The table lists approximately 200,000 clones, around three quarters of them singletons, with 4% to 4.5% in the top ten. This CDR3 is built from 16 residues. Trimming took 5 bases from V and 6 from J; bases not matched to a gene: 12. CDR1 and CDR2 (germline): GTSNPN, SVGIG (reference sequence). Healthy donors of bone marrow made up the group. Sequencing was done on a sample of PBMCs. This chain connects TRBV30 to TRBJ2-3, with 12 bases matching TRBD2. The receptor comes from a woman aged 25 to 39 in good health and CMV-seropositive. The CDR3 bases are TGTGCCTGGGGGGCACAACTAGCGGGAGGCCCCGATACGCAGTATTTT. It is translated as CAWGAQLAGGPDTQYF. Full variable domain (rest looked up from reference TRBV30 and TRBJ2-3): SQTIHQWPATLVQPVGSPLSLECTVEGTSNPNLYWYRQAAGRGLQLLFYSVGIGQISSEVPQNLSASRPQDRQFILSSKKLLLSDSGFYLCAWGAQLAGGPDTQYFGPGTRLTVL.